This T cell receptor beta chain was profiled in a study of metastatic and nonmetastatic thyroid tumors. CDR1 is SEHNR and CDR2 is FQNEAQ in the germline V gene (reference sequence). Trimming removed 0 bases at V and 2 bases at J, with 8 bases between. This CDR3 region has 15 residues. All patients were treatment-naive before thyroid surgery. As originally analysed: Variation in CDR3 across clinicopathological groups served as the basis for constructing a distant-metastasis classifier in papillary thyroid cancer. Using MiXCR, TCRdb re-called clones from the PCR reads. TCRdb, not the original authors, processed these V and J calls. The sample lists some 23,000 clones, less than 25% seen once, with about 12% in the top ten.

The receptor comes from a female donor with papillary thyroid cancer or a benign thyroid nodule (not recorded which). Some clones in this sample may be carry-over from other donors' samples. Sequencing used tumor tissue. J is TRBJ1-3 and V is TRBV7-9; D is undetermined. The CDR3 nucleotides are TGTGCCAGCAGCTTAGCAGGGCAGCCTGGAAACACCATATATTTT. Translated: CASSLAGQPGNTIYF. The variable domain in full, with the rest retrieved from reference TRBV7-9 and TRBJ1-3, is DTGVSQNPRHKITKRGQNVTFRCDPISEHNRLYWYRQTLGQGPEFLTYFQNEAQLEKSRLLSDRFSAERPKGSFSTLEIQRTEQGDSAMYLCASSLAGQPGNTIYFGEGSWLTVV.